This record looks at one T cell receptor (beta chain) sequence and its context. This clonotype appeared a single time. The specificity of this receptor is unknown. Base qualities were left out, and no much larger clone turns up one base away. A single read is weak support. The data derive from a study of CD8 T cells in Susac syndrome (dated by TCRdb to about 2019). Concerning the study at large: Whether CD8+ T cell activation and differentiation in Susac syndrome was antigen driven was tested using repertoire sequencing.

RNA was extracted with the RNeasy kit and roughly 0.45 to 1 ug was reverse transcribed using random hexamers. The immunoSEQ multiplex PCR assay, which covers 54 Vbeta and 13 Jbeta segments, was used to amplify TCR beta CDR3 regions. PCR amplification bias was corrected using a synthetic template baseline for primer optimization and computational correction. Per the source publication's procedure: Only productive sequences were kept, with reads annotated to V, D and J genes according to IMGT and analyzed in immunoSEQ Analyzer. To calculate clonality, Shannon entropy was normalized by log2 of the number of productive unique sequences and then subtracted from one. For each patient and control, public and private clones were evaluated within the 100 most prevalent clones. Susac-specific clones were defined as absent from healthy and MS cohorts, about 1,100 published viral clones and other ImmuneACCESS disease sequences. The raw public reads went through TCRdb reprocessing: fastp at Q25, MiXCR clone calling, in-frame beta chains kept. Entries that share a CDR3 protein sequence are merged under the most common genes and DNA. TCRdb assigned the V and J calls; the authors' analysis was not used. Present in this sample are about 120,000 distinct CDR3 sequences, around 95% of which were seen just once. Together, the top ten hold roughly 0.098% of the sample.

Peripheral blood CD8+ and CD4+ T cells from healthy donors, Susac syndrome patients and multiple sclerosis patients were profiled by high-throughput TCR beta sequencing. Healthy donors were included as age- and sex-matched controls. CD8+ TEMRA cells were enriched by FACS, while bulk CD8+ and CD4+ T cells were purified by magnetic negative isolation. Blood was drawn into EDTA tubes, processed within 24 hours, and PBMCs were isolated by density gradient centrifugation. PBMCs intended for TCR sequencing were cryopreserved in liquid nitrogen and were subsequently thawed in a 37 degrees C water bath. The sorted or isolated CD4+, CD8+ and CD8+ TEMRA cells reached a purity of at least 90%. Broader findings and caveats from the paper: The number of individuals in the TCR sequencing and HLA analysis was acknowledged as relatively small.

Trimming removed 6 bases from V and 0 bases from J, leaving 8 bases between the germline ends. Counted from cysteine to phenylalanine, this CDR3 has 13 amino acids. The read is trimmed to its CDR3 DNA, 39 bases read in frame from base 1. Based on the germline V gene, the CDR1 and CDR2 sequences are SQVTM and ANQGSEA. The chain couples TRBV29-1 to TRBJ2-2, with no D gene named confidently. This receptor was obtained from a human donor in good health. Sequencing was done on a sample of CD4+ T cells from PBMCs. CDR3 loop: CSVPGSNTGELFF. The nucleotide sequence is TGCAGCGTACCTGGGTCGAACACCGGGGAGCTGTTTTTT.